This T cell receptor (beta chain) emerged from a study of blood T cell repertoires in COVID-19. The CDR3 runs 13 residues. V was clipped by 5 bases and J by 9 bases; unmatched bases: 8. The germline gives CDR1 GTSNPN, CDR2 SVGIG (reference sequence). This table comes from immunoSEQ multiplex PCR, and its TCRdb copy is limited to in-frame clones, with some not included. The table includes roughly 220,000 clones, over 75% detected once. Sequencing used peripheral blood. The rearrangement links TRBV30 to TRBJ2-2; 8 bases match TRBD1. This clonotype was sampled from a man older than 75 with acute or convalescent COVID-19. This chain's CDR3 is CAWGGQGSRELFF. The CDR3 coding sequence is TGTGCCTGGGGAGGACAGGGCTCCCGGGAGCTGTTTTTT.